This TCR beta chain came from a study of CD8+ T cells in alopecia areata (dated by TCRdb to the late 2010s). Regarding the complete study: The treated patients, all with moderate-to-severe alopecia areata, were enrolled in an open-label pilot trial of oral tofacitinib given at 5 to 10 mg twice daily. Scalp clonality was compared across normal scalp (n=4), patchy alopecia areata scalp (n=8), and alopecia totalis/universalis scalp (n=8). High-throughput TCRbeta sequencing was used to examine T cell clonal expansion in alopecia areata in both the C3H/HeJ mouse model and human patients. Tofacitinib was administered for 6 to 18 months, and 6 months of follow-up off drug were then conducted to assess delayed response and recurrence. Biopsies were taken from tofacitinib-treated patients at baseline and at 4 and 24 weeks of treatment, and a later scalp biopsy was taken in several of the tofacitinib-treated patients. On the human side, TCRbeta sequencing was run on scalp tissue and on sorted CD4+ and CD8+ peripheral blood T cells from healthy controls and from alopecia areata patients with either patchy or totalis/universalis disease. The RNA source kit depended on sample type: the PAXgene miRNA kit for fixed scalp, the miRNeasy kit for PBMCs, and the RNeasy kit for mouse skin. TCRbeta CDR3 regions were amplified by immunoSEQ multiplex PCR with 35 Vbeta forward and 13 Jbeta reverse primers.

From alopecia areata patients, peripheral blood was collected along with lesional scalp punch biopsies. PBMCs were isolated by density centrifugation and stained for CD3, CD4 and CD8, and CD4+ and CD8+ T cells were sorted on a FACSAria. General study outcomes and caveats: Unlike mouse skin, which is dominated by gammadelta T cells, normal human skin has resident alphabeta T cells that are also sequenced, and this complicates analysis of the scalp TCR repertoire. Compared with mice, TCR sequences shared between patients were less clear, possibly partly because of HLA diversity across the patient population. Lesional scalp, especially in alopecia totalis/universalis, showed higher clonality and more expanded CD8+ clones than normal scalp, suggesting antigenic drive.

For this clone: Its specific antigen is unknown. No base-level quality is on record; no much larger clone is a single base apart.

CDR1 and CDR2 are read off the germline V gene (reference sequence) as MNHEY and SMNVEV. CDR3 length: 17 amino acids, cysteine to phenylalanine. CDR3 DNA is the only sequence kept; it has 51 bases, read in frame from the first base. Relative to germline, V is missing 6 bases and J is missing 2 bases, with 13 bases of the junction outside any gene match. Libraries were made using the immunoSEQ multiplex PCR assay. For TCR sequencing, RNA was extracted from every sample and reverse transcribed into cDNA to serve as template. First-strand cDNA was synthesized using SuperScript III with a 2:1 mix of oligo-dT and random hexamers. A synthetic immune receptor repertoire was used to measure amplification bias, and any remaining bias was corrected computationally. The authors' pipeline ran thus. Raw reads were preprocessed to remove errors, and CDR3 was defined according to IMGT conventions as the region from the conserved cysteine to phenylalanine. Clonality was calculated as 1 minus Shannon entropy normalized by log2 of the number of productive unique TCRs. Whether scalp clones were CD4 or CD8 was inferred by matching scalp TCRbeta sequences against CD4 and CD8 repertoires sorted from blood. TCRdb obtained this table from immuneACCESS and retained in-frame rearrangements with V and J assigned. These tables miss some clones; where compared with another copy, unresolved V genes account for less than half of the shortfall, and the remainder is unexplained. V and J calls and clone size are as listed in that table; D and trimming were resolved from the DNA. The sample data list 150,000 or so clones, and around 47% of these were observed just once. The top ten clones comprise 6% to 7% of the sample.

This TCR was recovered from a human donor with alopecia areata. The rearrangement combines TRBV27 with TRBJ2-1, and TRBD1 aligns with 7 junction nucleotides. The source material was CD4+ T cells sorted from blood. The nucleotide sequence is TGTGCCAGCAGGTCTATCCAACCGGGACAGCCCTACAATGAGCAGTTCTTC. Translated, it gives CASRSIQPGQPYNEQFF.